The entry that follows covers one T cell receptor (beta chain) sequence. Trimming left V 0 bases short and J 7 bases short, with 9 bases between. The CDR3 extends over 13 amino acids. The germline V gene encodes CDR1 SGHRS and CDR2 YFSETQ. TCRdb's copy holds only in-frame clones and misses some; the assay was immunoSEQ multiplex PCR. The sample yields around 92,000 clones, almost 85% seen once. This entry comes from a study of control samples from healthy donors and cancer patients. The genes are TRBV5-1 and TRBJ2-3, with D perhaps TRBD1 (6 bases). The sample consisted of blood. The origin of this receptor is a man between 60 and 70 years old in good health. The CDR3 loop is CASSLDWGHTQYF. The CDR3 DNA reads as TGCGCCAGCAGCTTGGATTGGGGGCATACGCAGTATTTT.